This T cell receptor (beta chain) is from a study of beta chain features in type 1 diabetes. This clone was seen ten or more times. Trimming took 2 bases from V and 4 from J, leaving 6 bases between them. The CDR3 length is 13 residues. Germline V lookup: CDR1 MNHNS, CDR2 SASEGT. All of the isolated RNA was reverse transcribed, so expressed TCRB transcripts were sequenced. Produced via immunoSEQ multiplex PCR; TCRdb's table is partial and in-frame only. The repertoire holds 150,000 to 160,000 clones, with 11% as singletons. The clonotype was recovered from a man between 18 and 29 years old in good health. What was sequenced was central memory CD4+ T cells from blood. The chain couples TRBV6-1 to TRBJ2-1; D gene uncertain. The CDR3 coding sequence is TGTGCCAGCAGTGAAATCCGGTACAATGAGCAGTTCTTC. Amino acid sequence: CASSEIRYNEQFF.